The 28 T cell receptor beta chains in this list originate from one sample, sequenced in a study of cytomegalovirus exposure and HLA in healthy donors. A multiplex PCR was run with 60 Vbeta primers and 13 Jbeta primers. Measured with immunoSEQ multiplex PCR; TCRdb has only the in-frame clones, and not every one. The sample has about 170,000 clones, 70% to 90% seen once. The source material was PBMCs. The receptors shown here come from a young man in good health and CMV-seropositive.

The rearrangement links TRBV6-6 to TRBJ2-5; TRBD1 matches 9 bases. Germline CDR1 MNHNY, CDR2 SVGAGI (reference sequence). This CDR3 spans 15 amino acids. Trimming took 2 bases from V and 5 from J; bases not matched to a gene: 6. CDR3 in amino acids: CASSYPGQGKETQYF. CDR3 DNA: TGTGCCAGCAGTTACCCGGGACAGGGTAAGGAGACCCAGTACTTC.

The chain combines TRBV12-5 with TRBJ2-2, with TRBD1 matching over 7 bases. Germline-derived CDR1 and CDR2 are LGHNT and FRNRAP. J was trimmed by 2 bases and V by 2 bases; bases with no gene match: 8. This CDR3 has 17 residues. This CDR3 reads CASGLKSRGGNTGELFF. As DNA, the CDR3 is TGTGCTAGTGGTTTGAAGTCGAGAGGGGGCAACACCGGGGAGCTGTTTTTT.

This clone has more than one count but fewer than ten. The CDR3 is CASGAMNTEAFF. CDR3 sequence (DNA): TGTGCCTCTGGGGCCATGAACACTGAAGCTTTCTTT. The chain couples TRBV30 to TRBJ1-1; perhaps TRBD1 as D (5 bases). The CDR3 contains 12 residues. V dropped 7 bases and J dropped 0 bases, with 9 bases sitting between them. Germline V lookup: CDR1 GTSNPN, CDR2 SVGIG (reference sequence).

The chain joins TRBV6-1 to TRBJ2-5; tentatively, D is TRBD2 (5 bases). The CDR3 covers 15 residues. CDR1 and CDR2 from the germline V gene are MNHNS and SASEGT. The ends were cut back, 7 bases at V and 5 bases at J, with 20 bases in the middle. CDR3 region: CASNYLGGSGETQYF. CDR3 DNA: TGTGCCAGCAACTACTTGGGTGGGAGTGGGGAGACCCAGTACTTC.

The J gene is TRBJ1-2, the V gene TRBV5-8; D unresolved. CDR3 length: 14 residues. The ends were cut back, 0 bases at V and 2 bases at J, with 8 bases in the middle. In germline, CDR1 is SGHTS, CDR2 YDEGEE. The CDR3 protein is CASSLAGVNYGYTF. Written as DNA, the CDR3 is TGTGCCAGCAGCTTGGCCGGAGTGAACTATGGCTACACCTTC.

The chain links TRBV25-1 to TRBJ1-1, with no clear D. Per the germline V gene, CDR1 is MGHDK and CDR2 is SYGVNS. This CDR3 comprises 18 residues. The V end was cut by 5 bases, the J end by 0 bases, with 22 bases between. The CDR3 loop is CASSPWVAEATLNTEAFF. In DNA, the CDR3 is TGTGCCAGCAGTCCCTGGGTCGCGGAGGCAACCTTGAACACTGAAGCTTTCTTT.

This clone was seen a single time. The chain employs TRBV28 and TRBJ1-5; a possible D gene is TRBD1 (6 bases). Germline CDR1 MDHEN, CDR2 SYDVKM. V lost 2 bases, J lost 0 bases, and 11 bases lay in between. The CDR3 runs 16 residues. The CDR3 coding sequence is TGTGCCAGCAGTTTACGGACAGTAAATAGCAATCAGCCCCAGCATTTT. Translating gives CASSLRTVNSNQPQHF. The whole variable domain, filled in from reference TRBV28 and TRBJ1-5, reads DVKVTQSSRYLVKRTGEKVFLECVQDMDHENMFWYRQDPGLGLRLIYFSYDVKMKEKGDIPEGYSVSREKKERFSLILESASTNQTSMYLCASSLRTVNSNQPQHFGDGTRLSIL.

The genes are TRBV7-8 and TRBJ2-5; possibly TRBD1 for D (6 bases). The CDR3 has 14 amino acids. V dropped 3 bases and J dropped 5 bases, with 13 bases sitting between them. Germline assignment: CDR1 SGHVS and CDR2 FQNEAQ. DNA for the CDR3: TGTGCCAGCAGCTTGTTGGACAGAAGGGAGACCCAGTACTTC. Its translation: CASSLLDRRETQYF.

The CDR3 here is CAISGQANYGYTF. CDR3 in DNA: TGTGCCATCTCGGGACAAGCTAACTATGGCTACACCTTC. The gene calls are TRBV10-3 and TRBJ1-2; D is perhaps TRBD1 (6 bases). V lost 8 bases to trimming and J lost 0 bases, with 10 bases between them. Germline V gives CDR1 ENHRY, CDR2 SYGVKD. The CDR3 spans 13 residues.

J is TRBJ1-2 and V is TRBV9; TRBD1 matches at 7 bases. Per germline, CDR1 SGDLS and CDR2 YYNGEE. Trimming removed 2 bases from V and 3 bases from J; junction bases left unmatched: 1. The CDR3 sequence is 13 residues long. The CDR3 DNA follows: TGTGCCAGCAGCGTGGGACAGCACTATGGCTACACCTTC. Translated, it gives CASSVGQHYGYTF.

The V call is TRBV15, the J call TRBJ2-2; perhaps TRBD1 as D (6 bases). This CDR3 comprises 16 residues. V was pared by 2 bases and J by 3 bases, with 13 bases between. Germline assignment: CDR1 LNHNV and CDR2 YYDKDF (reference sequence). This chain's CDR3 is CATSRFDRLDTGELFF. Written as DNA, the CDR3 is TGTGCCACCAGCAGATTTGACAGGTTGGACACCGGGGAGCTGTTTTTT. The entire variable domain, with the rest obtained from reference TRBV15 and TRBJ2-2, is as follows: DAMVIQNPRYQVTQFGKPVTLSCSQTLNHNVMYWYQQKSSQAPKLLFHYYDKDFNNEADTPDNFQSRRPNTSFCFLDIRSPGLGDTAMYLCATSRFDRLDTGELFFGEGSRLTVL.

The gene calls are TRBV4-1 and TRBJ1-5; maybe TRBD1 (6 bases). V was trimmed by 0 bases and J by 5 bases, leaving 11 bases between them. CDR3 length: 15 residues. Per germline, CDR1 MGHRA and CDR2 YSYEKL. CDR3 sequence: CASSQEETGDQPQHF. In DNA form, the CDR3 reads TGCGCCAGCAGCCAAGAGGAGACAGGCGATCAGCCCCAGCATTTT.

The J gene is TRBJ1-4, the V gene TRBV2; no reliable D call. The CDR3 totals 13 residues. Germline V CDR1 and CDR2: SNHLY, FYNNEI. V was pared by 6 bases and J by 6 bases, with 11 bases between. In nucleotides, the CDR3 is TGTGCCAGCAGCCAAGACACCTATGAAAAACTGTTTTTT. This sequence encodes CASSQDTYEKLFF.

V gene TRBV6-1 combines with J gene TRBJ2-7; D is perhaps TRBD2 (5 bases). Germline values: CDR1 MNHNS, CDR2 SASEGT. The CDR3 spans 13 residues. V was cut by 6 bases and J by 0 bases, with 9 bases left in between. The CDR3 nucleotides read TGTGCCAGCAGACTAGGGAACTCCTACGAGCAGTACGTC. Translation gives CASRLGNSYEQYV.

This chain links TRBV19 with TRBJ1-2; D ambiguous. With 3 bases removed from V and 3 bases from J, the gap between germline ends came to 14 bases. The CDR3 has 15 amino acids. Germline lookup yields CDR1 LNHDA and CDR2 SQIVND (reference sequence). The CDR3 is CASSISNPADYGYTF. In nucleotides, the CDR3 is TGTGCCAGTAGTATTTCCAACCCTGCGGACTATGGCTACACCTTC.

V and J are TRBV25-1 and TRBJ2-7, with D maybe TRBD2 (6 bases). The V and J ends lost 6 bases and 0 bases respectively, with 21 bases between them. The germline V gene encodes CDR1 MGHDK and CDR2 SYGVNS. This CDR3 contains 17 residues. The CDR3 region is CASRGGKGTPSSYEQYF. DNA for the CDR3: TGTGCCAGCAGGGGAGGTAAGGGGACCCCGAGCTCCTACGAGCAGTACTTC.

The chain couples TRBV9 to TRBJ1-2, with TRBD1 matching over 8 bases. J lost 1 base, V lost 4 bases, and 9 bases had no gene match. CDR1 and CDR2 (germline): SGDLS, YYNGEE. The CDR3 loop spans 16 amino acids. The CDR3 loop is CASSPRQGAYNYGYTF. For the CDR3, the DNA is TGTGCCAGCAGCCCTCGCCAGGGGGCCTATAACTATGGCTACACCTTC.

The chain recombines TRBV5-5 with TRBJ2-7; 7 bases fit TRBD1. The trim removed 4 bases at V and 0 bases at J, leaving 4 bases unmatched. CDR3 length equals 14 residues. Germline V gene lookup returns CDR1 SGHKS and CDR2 YYEKEE (reference sequence). CDR3 sequence reads: CASSLTGSSYEQYV. For the CDR3, the DNA is TGTGCCAGCAGCCTGACAGGGAGCTCCTACGAGCAGTACGTC.

The V gene is TRBV5-1, the J gene TRBJ2-1, with 10 bases that match TRBD2. Germline CDR1 is SGHRS and CDR2 is YFSETQ. The CDR3 covers 13 residues. Losses at the gene ends were 5 bases for V and 6 bases for J; bases not matched to a gene: 2. In DNA, the CDR3 is TGCGCCAGCAGTCTAGCGGGAGTCAATGAGCAGTTCTTC. This codes for CASSLAGVNEQFF.

The chain combines TRBV18 with TRBJ2-2; 8 positions agree with TRBD1. V dropped 1 base and J dropped 2; count of bases not matched to a gene: 6. Germline loops: CDR1 KGHSH, CDR2 LQKENI. This CDR3 is 17 amino acids long. CDR3 sequence (DNA): TGTGCCAGCTCACCACTATTAACAGGGGGAAACACCGGGGAGCTGTTTTTT. It codes for CASSPLLTGGNTGELFF.

Written as DNA, the CDR3 is TGTGCCAGCAGCCTCGGGAGTTCCCCAAGCACAGATACGCAGTATTTT. Protein sequence: CASSLGSSPSTDTQYF. The V call is TRBV5-6, the J call TRBJ2-3; a possible D gene is TRBD2 (6 bases). With 4 bases removed from V and 0 bases from J, the gap between germline ends came to 15 bases. This CDR3 is 16 amino acids long. Germline CDR1 reads SGHDT; CDR2 reads YYEEEE.

The chain joins TRBV15 to TRBJ1-2, with D possibly TRBD1 on 6 matching bases. Germline-derived CDR1 and CDR2 are LNHNV and YYDKDF (reference sequence). CDR3 size: 14 residues. Trimming shortened V by 1 base and J by 4 bases, and 10 bases separated the two germline ends. This CDR3 reads CATSRGQAAYGYTF. The CDR3 bases are TGTGCCACCAGCAGAGGACAGGCCGCCTATGGCTACACCTTC.

This sequence joins TRBV5-1 and TRBJ1-1; D is ambiguous. Germline V gene data show CDR1 as SGHRS and CDR2 as YFSETQ. This CDR3 has 14 amino acids. V was clipped by 0 bases and J by 1 base, with 7 bases between them. Here the CDR3 reads CASSLDSGNTEAFF. CDR3 bases: TGCGCCAGCAGCTTGGATTCGGGGAACACTGAAGCTTTCTTT.

J is TRBJ2-7 and V is TRBV2, with a tentative D call TRBD2 (5 bases). Deletions cut 4 bases from V and 5 bases from J, with 21 bases between. Per the germline V gene, CDR1 is SNHLY and CDR2 is FYNNEI. The CDR3 length is 16 residues. The CDR3, as DNA: TGTGCCAGCAGTGCAGCTTGGAGCGGTAAAGAGAACGAGCAGTACTTC. Translating gives CASSAAWSGKENEQYF.

The chain uses TRBV7-8 and TRBJ2-2, with D maybe TRBD2 (5 bases). The CDR3 has 15 amino acids. CDR1 is SGHVS, CDR2 FQNEAQ, per germline. V was shortened by 3 bases and J by 0 bases, with 8 bases between the two germline ends. The chain's CDR3 is CASSLDFPNTGELFF. The CDR3 DNA reads as TGTGCCAGCAGCTTGGACTTCCCGAACACCGGGGAGCTGTTTTTT.

For the CDR3, the DNA is TGCGCCAGCAGCTTGAATATGGGGTCGCGGGCAGATACGCAGTATTTT. Protein: CASSLNMGSRADTQYF. This sequence joins TRBV5-1 and TRBJ2-3; TRBD2 might be the D (5 bases). The germline V gene has CDR1 SGHRS and CDR2 YFSETQ. This CDR3 comprises 16 residues. The V end was cut by 1 base, the J end by 4 bases, with 16 bases between. Supplemented by reference TRBV5-1 and TRBJ2-3, the full variable domain reads KAGVTQTPRYLIKTRGQQVTLSCSPISGHRSVSWYQQTPGQGLQFLFEYFSETQRNKGNFPGRFSGRQFSNSRSEMNVSTLELGDSALYLCASSLNMGSRADTQYFGPGTRLTVL.

The chain recombines TRBV6-6 with TRBJ2-1; 8 bases line up with TRBD2. The ends lost 7 bases at V and 7 bases at J; junction bases unmatched: 6. The CDR3 contains 13 residues. Looked up from germline, CDR1 is MNHNY and CDR2 is SVGAGI (reference sequence). The CDR3 here is CASTGLGLNEQFF. The DNA for the CDR3 is TGTGCCAGCACGGGACTAGGTCTTAATGAGCAGTTCTTC.

The chain recombines TRBV7-6 with TRBJ1-3; 7 bases line up with TRBD1. Losses at the gene ends were 5 bases for V and 3 bases for J; bases not matched to a gene: 4. Germline values: CDR1 SGHVS, CDR2 FNYEAQ. The CDR3 spans 14 residues. The CDR3 sequence is CASSRQGFGNTIYF. The CDR3 nucleotides are TGTGCCAGCAGCCGACAGGGTTTTGGAAACACCATATATTTT.